This T cell receptor beta chain was recorded in a study of cytomegalovirus exposure and HLA in healthy donors (dated by TCRdb to the late 2010s). At the level of the whole study: In an earlier analysis of roughly 500 of the donors, approximately 260 Gb of sequence data and 90 million to 130 million unique TCR beta sequences from roughly 200 million T cells were reported. The study aimed to test whether signatures of past pathogen exposure could be identified by cataloging public T cell receptors. Roughly 300 gigabases of sequencing data and around 87 million unique TCR sequences were included in an early release covering 500 to 750 HLA-typed donors. The T cell repertoires of around 670 subjects were profiled by immunosequencing and related to cytomegalovirus serostatus. Alongside the repertoire data, information on donor age, sex, ethnicity and CMV serostatus was compiled. Across some 400 genotyped donors of the cohort, an average of approximately 200,000 unique TCR beta nucleotide sequences per donor were sequenced, and 15% to 20% of those sequences were non-productive. In a later genetic analysis, genome-wide SNP genotypes for about 55% of the roughly 670 donors were used, and that subset was treated as a discovery cohort. An earlier analysis of nearly 600 of the donors applied high-throughput TCR beta sequencing to assess whether each TCR beta V gene segment acted as functional or pseudogenic. In addition to the first cohort of roughly 700 subjects, a separate validation cohort of around 110 different subjects was used. Rather than drawing on any new phenotypic data, the later analysis identified candidate immune exposures from TCR beta sequences and the way those sequences occurred across donors. Typing coverage varied by locus: 629-630 donors for A, B, C, DRB1 and DQB1; 522 for DQA1; more than 600 for DPA1; 450 to 480 for DPB1. HLA typing covered class I and class II loci at four-digit resolution. Every repertoire in the discovery cohort had been generated on one and the same sequencing platform. A few DR-DQ haplotypes were handled as single units for association and clustering because linkage in the cohort was strong. A later analysis re-examined previously published TCR beta repertoires from roughly 720 donors and added high-resolution HLA genotyping to investigate patterns of TCR occurrence. The genetic ancestry cluster associated with self-reported Caucasian donors included roughly 84% of the approximately 430 genotyped donors. To predict cytomegalovirus infection status, the study brought together high-throughput TCR immunosequencing, statistical association of individual TCRs with disease status, and machine learning.

The cohort comprised some 700 healthy bone marrow donors. At the time of sampling, every cohort member was nominally healthy, though immune exposures that went unrecorded were likely present. The donor tested CMV seronegative and was one of the 352 seronegative cohort members. Every donor gave a peripheral blood sample, and the peripheral blood mononuclear cells from that sample were used for TCR beta sequencing. Genomic DNA was extracted from the blood cell samples with the Qiagen DNeasy Blood Extraction Kit. Note on this clone: Its antigen is currently not known. Per-base quality was not reported, and no clone a single base away is much larger than it.

Study-wide conclusions, independent of this receptor: Several of the top co-occurrence clusters appeared to be linked to parvovirus B19, influenza, CMV and Epstein-Barr virus, according to a later analysis. An earlier analysis of 587 of the donors showed that most TCR beta V segments appeared in productive rearrangements either about 90% or about 30% of the time, which broadly matched IMGT annotations. When HLA alleles, especially DR and DQ, strongly co-occurred, attributing TCR associations to individual alleles was difficult. The study listed 150 to 200 TCR beta chains as associated with cytomegalovirus. Because HLA typing was missing for some donors at each locus, association tests included only the typed subset. Compared with equally common non-associated chains, HLA-associated TCR beta chains in a later analysis were more clonally expanded and had lower generation probabilities. For the cohort, immune exposure information was limited to CMV serostatus. Correlated functional status among segregating V segments might be attributable to linkage disequilibrium, but an unknown experimental factor could not be ruled out. A later analysis associated 16,951 TCR beta sequences with specific HLA alleles at a false discovery rate of 0.05. The authors suggested that the approach could potentially be generalized to other disease states and immunological phenotypes. Three of the identified cytomegalovirus-associated TCR beta chains were confirmed in vitro to be specific for cytomegalovirus antigens. While some public TCRs were present in many individuals, most TCR sequences turned up only very rarely across donors. An association between a missense DCLRE1C variant and V-gene and J-gene trimming of TCR beta chains was found in a later genetic analysis and replicated in an independent cohort. Seventeen rarely observed V segments, including chromosome 9 orphons, were excluded from the earlier analysis of several hundred of the donors because counts were too low. A further reported finding was that TCR beta sequences accurately predicted the HLA-A and HLA-B alleles for most subjects in the first cohort. According to a later genetic analysis, donors in an Asian-associated ancestry cluster had fewer N-insertions in productive TCRs than the roughly 700-donor mean. In both the original and validation cohorts, the classifier was reported to diagnose cytomegalovirus status with high specificity and sensitivity. A later analysis found that TCR association rates varied across HLA loci, with DRB1 alleles showing the most associated TCRs and HLA-C alleles the fewest. A later analysis found that most CMV-associated TCR beta chains appeared HLA-restricted, with HLA associations seemingly driven largely by CMV exposure. The presence/absence analyses assumed that sequencing depth was roughly uniform across donors, and that assumption may not be true. The sequencing pipeline was judged likely to have produced a cluster of highly shared sequence variants as a technical artifact. The cohort was sequenced for TCR beta chains only, and without alpha or paired-chain data the features that could be detected were limited.

Library generation was performed with the immunoSEQ multiplex PCR assay. For the multiplex PCR, a mixture combining 60 forward primers for TCR Vbeta segments and 13 reverse primers for TCR Jbeta segments was used. The CDR3 region of rearranged TCR beta genes was amplified from genomic DNA with a multiplex PCR assay. On the Illumina HiSeq System, the amplified TCR beta libraries were sequenced as 87-base-pair reads. As for how the authors treated the data: In a later analysis, tens of millions of unique TCR beta chains were counted across the 666 repertoires, and about 10 million of these chains were shared by at least two donors. A nearest-neighbor algorithm error-corrected the raw reads and collapsed the reads into unique sequences, merging closely related sequences to remove PCR and sequencing errors. Alignment of CDR3 sequences to IMGT reference sequences was used to assign V, D and J gene segments. For a sequence to be retained, at least a six-nucleotide match to both a V gene segment and a J gene segment was required. Rearrangements were called productive when the CDR3 lacked stop codons and stayed in frame with V and J; all others were non-productive. CDR3 was defined by IMGT convention, running from the second conserved V-encoded cysteine to the conserved J-encoded phenylalanine. The earlier analysis of some 600 of the donors excluded sequences that lacked an unambiguous match to a single V gene segment. In an earlier analysis of some 590 of the donors, a V segment was called functional when productive rearrangements were above 56.7%, and segregating when the standard deviation between donors exceeded 5%. A statistical classification framework was built to diagnose cytomegalovirus status from the catalog of TCR beta chain sequences. In a later analysis, V and J genes were assigned by comparing TCR nucleotide sequences against IMGT/GENE-DB human TR gene sequences. A later analysis assigned CDR3 sequences and most-parsimonious VDJ recombination scenarios with the TCRdist pipeline. In a later analysis, each TCR beta chain was defined by its CDR3 amino acid sequence together with its V-gene family, and reads without a unique V-gene family were excluded. As a way to deal with suspected cross-contamination and a sequencing artifact, a later analysis dropped 450 to 700 nucleotide sequences that were highly shared and had low generation probability. In a later analysis, a clonal expansion index was calculated for each public chain from normalized within-repertoire ranks of inferred template counts. In a later analysis, generation probabilities were computed using a VDJ recombination model fitted to out-of-frame rearrangements, and the results were checked against IGoR. In a later analysis, hypergeometric tests were used to score TCR-TCR, TCR-HLA and TCR-CMV co-occurrence, with a repertoire-size bias correction applied to TCR pairs. To estimate false discovery rates, a later analysis permuted the HLA or CMV assignments 20 times. In a later analysis, co-occurring TCRs were grouped with DBSCAN, and TCRdist sequence similarity was added when clustering was performed within HLA-allele-positive subsets. Repertoires with fewer than 30,000 or more than 120,000 public chains, plus five repertoires with anomalous nucleotide sharing, were excluded from co-occurrence clustering. Held by TCRdb, this immuneACCESS table contains in-frame sequences only and omits some clones. Under half of the omission traces to an unresolved V gene where checked; the cause of the rest is unknown. V and J calls and clone size are those listed in that table; D and trimming were worked out from the DNA. Present in this sample are approximately 220,000 clones, 76% of which were seen just once. 0.63% of the sample comes from the top ten.

The sample taken for sequencing was PBMCs. This receptor was taken from a man between 18 and 29 years old in good health and CMV-seronegative.

Here the CDR3 is given as CACIDSGNNEQFF. The DNA sequence reads TGTGCCTGCATTGATAGCGGTAACAATGAGCAGTTCTTC. This receptor chain uses TRBV30 and TRBJ2-1; tentative D gene TRBD2, with 6 bases matching. Reading from cysteine to phenylalanine, the CDR3 counts 13 amino acids. CDR3 DNA is the only sequence kept; it has 39 bases, read in frame from the first base. CDR1 and CDR2, per the germline V gene (reference sequence), are GTSNPN and SVGIG. V and J are truncated by 6 bases and 5 bases respectively, leaving an intervening sequence of 14 bases. The CDR3, completed at both ends by the reference TRBV30 and TRBJ2-1 genes, gives the full variable domain SQTIHQWPATLVQPVGSPLSLECTVEGTSNPNLYWYRQAAGRGLQLLFYSVGIGQISSEVPQNLSASRPQDRQFILSSKKLLLSDSGFYLCACIDSGNNEQFFGPGTRLTVL.